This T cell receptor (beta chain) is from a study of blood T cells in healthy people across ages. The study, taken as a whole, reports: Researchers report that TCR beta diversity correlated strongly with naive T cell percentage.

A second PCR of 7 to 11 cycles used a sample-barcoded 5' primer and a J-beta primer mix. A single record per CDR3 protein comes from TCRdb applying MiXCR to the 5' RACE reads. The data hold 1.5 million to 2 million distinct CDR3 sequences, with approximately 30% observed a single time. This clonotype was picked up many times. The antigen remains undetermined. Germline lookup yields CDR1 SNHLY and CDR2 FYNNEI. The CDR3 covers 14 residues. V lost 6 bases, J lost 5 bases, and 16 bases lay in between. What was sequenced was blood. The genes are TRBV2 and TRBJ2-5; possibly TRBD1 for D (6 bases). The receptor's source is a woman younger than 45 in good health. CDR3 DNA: TGTGCCAGCAGAGCGACCCAGGGGTTGGAGACCCAGTACTTC. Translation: CASRATQGLETQYF.